A single sample gave rise to the 27 T cell receptor beta chains below, sequenced in a study of blood T cell repertoires in COVID-19. Sequencing was performed with immunoSEQ multiplex PCR; in TCRdb, only in-frame clones are kept and a portion is missing. The data show roughly 250,000 clones, approximately 90% seen once. Input material: peripheral blood. These receptor sequences come from a man under 40 with acute or convalescent COVID-19.

The chain couples TRBV28 to TRBJ2-1; D may be TRBD2 (6 bases). Germline CDR1 and CDR2: MDHEN and SYDVKM. The CDR3 extends over 14 amino acids. V shed 4 bases and J shed 8 bases, with 15 bases lying between them. The CDR3 is CASSSPRGNHEQFF. CDR3 sequence (DNA): TGTGCCAGCAGTTCCCCCCGGGGGAATCATGAGCAGTTCTTC.

V gene TRBV6-5 combines with J gene TRBJ2-7, with TRBD2 identical over 10 bases. The CDR3 is 15 residues long. The germline V gene has CDR1 MNHEY and CDR2 SVGAGI. With 5 bases clipped from V and 2 bases from J, the junction kept 6 bases outside the gene matches. The chain's CDR3 is CASSLLAGEAYEQYF. CDR3 DNA sequence: TGTGCCAGCAGTCTTCTAGCGGGGGAAGCCTACGAGCAGTACTTC.

This clone showed up just once. CDR3 residues: CASSNPSTSGYNEQFF. The CDR3 nucleotides read TGTGCCAGTAGTAATCCATCGACTAGCGGTTACAATGAGCAGTTCTTC. This chain uses TRBV19 with TRBJ2-1, with 9 nucleotides matching TRBD2. The CDR3 has 16 residues. V gave up 4 bases and J gave up 4 bases; unmatched junction bases: 8. From germline, CDR1 is LNHDA and CDR2 SQIVND (reference sequence).

The chain combines TRBV18 with TRBJ1-5, with 8 nucleotides matching TRBD1. The CDR3 contains 14 residues. J lost 5 bases, V lost 3 bases, and 3 bases had no gene match. Germline loops: CDR1 KGHSH, CDR2 LQKENI. The CDR3 loop is CASSPTGGDQPQHF. The CDR3 nucleotides are TGTGCCAGCTCACCCACAGGGGGAGATCAGCCCCAGCATTTT. Drawing the rest from reference TRBV18 and TRBJ1-5, the complete variable domain is NAGVMQNPRHLVRRRGQEARLRCSPMKGHSHVYWYRQLPEEGLKFMVYLQKENIIDESGMPKERFSAEFPKEGPSILRIQQVVRGDSAAYFCASSPTGGDQPQHFGDGTRLSIL.

The CDR3 here is CASSGISTGGHEQYF. CDR3 nucleotide sequence: TGTGCCAGCAGTGGGATTTCGACAGGGGGCCACGAGCAGTACTTC. The chain joins TRBV2 to TRBJ2-7, with 10 bases identical to TRBD1. Germline CDR1 reads SNHLY; CDR2 reads FYNNEI. The CDR3 is made up of 15 amino acids. V was clipped by 4 bases and J by 5 bases; unmatched bases: 8.

This chain joins TRBV18 and TRBJ2-7; D might be TRBD1 (6 bases). The CDR3 has 15 residues. V lost 3 bases to trimming and J lost 2 bases, with 14 bases between them. Germline CDR1 KGHSH, CDR2 LQKENI. In DNA, the CDR3 is TGTGCCAGCTCACCCACGGACAGAGATCCCTACGAGCAGTACTTC. Protein product: CASSPTDRDPYEQYF. Drawing the rest from reference TRBV18 and TRBJ2-7, the complete variable domain is NAGVMQNPRHLVRRRGQEARLRCSPMKGHSHVYWYRQLPEEGLKFMVYLQKENIIDESGMPKERFSAEFPKEGPSILRIQQVVRGDSAAYFCASSPTDRDPYEQYFGPGTRLTVT.

The chain recombines TRBV6-6 with TRBJ1-2; D call uncertain. Per the germline V gene, CDR1 is MNHNY and CDR2 is SVGAGI (reference sequence). V gave up 2 bases and J gave up 6 bases, with 13 bases separating them. The CDR3 loop spans 14 amino acids. In DNA, the CDR3 is TGTGCCAGCAGTTACAGCCCCCCCGGGGATGGCTACACCTTC. Translating gives CASSYSPPGDGYTF.

The genes are TRBV2 and TRBJ1-1; D possibly corresponds to TRBD1 (6 bases). The V gene lost 6 bases and the J gene lost 0 bases, with 11 bases spanning the gap. This CDR3 is 14 amino acids long. The germline V gene encodes CDR1 SNHLY and CDR2 FYNNEI. CDR3: CASSRQVMNTEAFF. Here the CDR3 DNA reads TGTGCCAGCAGCAGACAGGTAATGAACACTGAAGCTTTCTTT.

V usage is TRBV7-8 and J usage is TRBJ2-5, with TRBD1 as a possible D gene (6 bases). This CDR3 region has 13 residues. Germline assignment: CDR1 SGHVS and CDR2 FQNEAQ. Trimming left V 5 bases short and J 5 bases short, with 12 bases between. CDR3 in amino acids: CASSPGAWETQYF. The CDR3 nucleotides are TGTGCCAGCAGCCCAGGGGCGTGGGAGACCCAGTACTTC.

The chain links TRBV28 to TRBJ2-5, with TRBD2 matching over 8 bases. J lost 2 bases, V lost 3 bases, and 2 bases had no gene match. The CDR3 spans 14 residues. Germline values: CDR1 MDHEN, CDR2 SYDVKM. The CDR3 nucleotides read TGTGCCAGCAGTTTCCGGGGGGGGCAAGAGACCCAGTACTTC. It encodes CASSFRGGQETQYF.

This chain uses TRBV5-5 with TRBJ2-7; unclear D gene. The V gene's germline CDR1 is SGHKS and CDR2 YYEKEE (reference sequence). The length of the CDR3 is 14 residues. Between the trimmed V and J ends, which lost 0 bases and 4 bases, there was a span of 11 bases. Here the CDR3 reads CASSLVSVPYEQYF. In DNA form, the CDR3 reads TGTGCCAGCAGCTTGGTATCAGTACCTTACGAGCAGTACTTC.

V usage is TRBV19 and J usage is TRBJ1-5, with D uncertain. This CDR3 is 14 amino acids long. In germline, CDR1 is LNHDA, CDR2 SQIVND (reference sequence). Trimming cost V 3 bases and J 6 bases, with 12 bases left between them. The CDR3 sequence: CASSIPGLVQPQHF. The CDR3 DNA sequence: TGTGCCAGTAGTATTCCGGGGTTAGTTCAGCCCCAGCATTTT.

This clone was seen once. The genes are TRBV5-1 and TRBJ2-3, with D possibly being TRBD2 (6 bases). The V and J ends lost 2 bases and 1 base respectively, with 14 bases between them. Germline V gives CDR1 SGHRS, CDR2 YFSETQ. There are 16 residues in the CDR3. The CDR3 reads CASSLSRRGGTDTQYF. In nucleotides, the CDR3 is TGCGCCAGCAGCTTAAGTCGGCGGGGAGGCACAGATACGCAGTATTTT.

In this sample, this clone turned up a few times. The CDR3 coding sequence is TGTGCCAGCAGCGCCCGACTAGCGGGAGTCAATGAGCAGTTCTTC. Its translation is CASSARLAGVNEQFF. The chain links TRBV7-3 to TRBJ2-1, with TRBD2 matching 12 bases. Losses at the gene ends were 5 bases for V and 6 bases for J; bases not matched to a gene: 5. The CDR3 length is 15 residues. Germline V gives CDR1 SGHTA, CDR2 FQGTGA.

This rearrangement joins TRBV1 to TRBJ1-2; TRBD1, as called in the table, went unchecked against the DNA. TRBV1 is a known pseudogene. The CDR3 is 16 amino acids. The CDR3 loop is CTSSQDGHRGIRGYTF. CDR3 sequence (DNA): TGCACCAGCAGCCAAGATGGCCACAGGGGGATACGGGGCTACACCTTC.

J is TRBJ2-1 and V is TRBV19; 15 bases fit TRBD2. With V trimmed by 9 bases and J by 11 bases, 2 bases remained unmatched. The CDR3 consists of 12 residues. The germline CDR1 and CDR2 sequences are LNHDA and SQIVND (reference sequence). The CDR3 spells CASGLAGGKQFF. The CDR3 nucleotides are TGTGCCAGCGGACTAGCGGGAGGGAAGCAGTTCTTC. Variable domain in full (rest from reference TRBV19 and TRBJ2-1): DGGITQSPKYLFRKEGQNVTLSCEQNLNHDAMYWYRQDPGQGLRLIYYSQIVNDFQKGDIAEGYSVSREKKESFPLTVTSAQKNPTAFYLCASGLAGGKQFFGPGTRLTVL.

The V and J genes are TRBV2 and TRBJ1-1, with TRBD1 matching 7 bases. The CDR3 spans 14 residues. Trimming cost V 4 bases and J 7 bases; bases outside gene matches: 9. Per the germline V gene, CDR1 is SNHLY and CDR2 is FYNNEI. The CDR3 is CASSGEGAVGEAFF. CDR3 nucleotide sequence: TGTGCCAGCAGTGGAGAGGGGGCGGTAGGTGAAGCTTTCTTT.

The V call is TRBV18, the J call TRBJ1-1; D perhaps matches TRBD1 (6 bases). The CDR3 has 15 residues. Germline CDR1 reads KGHSH; CDR2 reads LQKENI. Between the trimmed V and J ends, which lost 6 bases and 4 bases, there was a span of 18 bases. The CDR3: CASSYRDIRGTEAFF. For the CDR3, the DNA is TGTGCCAGCTCTTACCGGGACATAAGGGGCACTGAAGCTTTCTTT.

V and J are TRBV13 and TRBJ2-1; 7 positions match TRBD1. The trim removed 5 bases at V and 2 bases at J, leaving 3 bases unmatched. Germline values: CDR1 PRHDT, CDR2 FYEKMQ (reference sequence). This CDR3 comprises 14 residues. The CDR3 DNA is TGTGCCAGCAGCCCCGGGACAGCCTACAATGAGCAGTTCTTC. This translates into CASSPGTAYNEQFF.

The J gene is TRBJ1-6, the V gene TRBV6-6, with a tentative D call TRBD1 (6 bases). V was clipped by 0 bases and J by 7 bases, with 10 bases between them. The CDR3 is 15 amino acids. The germline gives CDR1 MNHNY, CDR2 SVGAGI (reference sequence). In DNA, the CDR3 is TGTGCCAGCAGTTACTCCGGGACACAAAATTCACCCCTCCACTTT. Protein sequence: CASSYSGTQNSPLHF.

The chain joins TRBV7-9 to TRBJ1-2; D ambiguous. CDR1 SEHNR and CDR2 FQNEAQ come from the germline V gene (reference sequence). This CDR3 comprises 14 residues. Trimming shortened V by 3 bases and J by 4 bases, and 12 bases separated the two germline ends. Here the CDR3 reads CASSFGRSGYGYTF. The CDR3 nucleotides are TGTGCCAGCAGCTTCGGAAGATCGGGCTATGGCTACACCTTC.

This clone was detected only once. The rearrangement links TRBV7-9 to TRBJ1-1, with D uncertain. V gave up 1 base and J gave up 3 bases, with 15 bases separating them. This CDR3 region has 16 residues. CDR1 is SEHNR, CDR2 FQNEAQ, per germline (reference sequence). CDR3 in DNA: TGTGCCAGCAGCTTAGGGAAGACCCGAGCGGACACTGAAGCTTTCTTT. Its protein product is CASSLGKTRADTEAFF.

This chain joins TRBV6-5 and TRBJ2-3, with 9 bases that match TRBD1. The CDR3 extends over 14 amino acids. With V trimmed by 6 bases and J by 4 bases, 5 bases remained unmatched. Germline V gene data show CDR1 as MNHEY and CDR2 as SVGAGI. This chain's CDR3 is CASRLTGGADTQYF. The DNA for the CDR3 is TGTGCCAGCAGGCTTACAGGGGGCGCAGATACGCAGTATTTT.

The chain recombines TRBV7-3 with TRBJ1-1; D may be TRBD1 (5 bases). This CDR3 has 13 residues. Trimming stripped 4 bases from V and 4 bases from J, with 10 bases between. Germline V gives CDR1 SGHTA, CDR2 FQGTGA. In DNA, the CDR3 is TGTGCCAGCAGCTCCCAGGGTTCCACTGAAGCTTTCTTT. This encodes CASSSQGSTEAFF.

The genes are TRBV6-5 and TRBJ2-3; 8 bases agree with TRBD2. The CDR3 runs 15 residues. Trimming removed 6 bases from V and 6 bases from J; junction bases left unmatched: 11. Germline CDR1 is MNHEY and CDR2 is SVGAGI. This CDR3 is CASSLRTSYPDTQYF. In DNA form, the CDR3 reads TGTGCCAGCAGCTTGCGGACTAGCTATCCCGATACGCAGTATTTT.

The rearrangement joins TRBV12-3 or TRBV12-4 to TRBJ2-3; maybe TRBD2 (6 bases). The CDR3 is made up of 13 amino acids. Trimming removed 6 bases from V and 8 bases from J, with 15 bases in between. The CDR3 coding sequence is TGTGCCAGCAGCTACCGGGACTCCCGTACGCAGTATTTT. Its translation is CASSYRDSRTQYF.

The chain combines TRBV10-1 with TRBJ1-1, with 8 bases lining up with TRBD1. Unmatched junction bases numbered 4, after V lost 6 bases and J lost 1 base. The length of the CDR3 is 14 residues. Germline V gene lookup returns CDR1 WNHNN and CDR2 SYGVQD (reference sequence). CDR3 sequence (DNA): TGCGCCAGCAGACGGACAGGGTCGAACACTGAAGCTTTCTTT. Encoded protein: CASRRTGSNTEAFF.